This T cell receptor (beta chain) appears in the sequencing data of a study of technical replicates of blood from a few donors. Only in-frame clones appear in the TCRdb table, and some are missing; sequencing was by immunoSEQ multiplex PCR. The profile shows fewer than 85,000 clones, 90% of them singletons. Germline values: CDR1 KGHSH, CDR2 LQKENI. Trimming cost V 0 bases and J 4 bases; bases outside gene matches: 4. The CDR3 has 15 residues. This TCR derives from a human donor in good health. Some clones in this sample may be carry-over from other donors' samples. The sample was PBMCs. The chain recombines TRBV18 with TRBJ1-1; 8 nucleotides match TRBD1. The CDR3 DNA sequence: TGTGCCAGCTCACCACCCCCAGGACAGGGCACTGAAGCTTTCTTT. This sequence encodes CASSPPPGQGTEAFF. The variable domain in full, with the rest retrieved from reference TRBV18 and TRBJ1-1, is NAGVMQNPRHLVRRRGQEARLRCSPMKGHSHVYWYRQLPEEGLKFMVYLQKENIIDESGMPKERFSAEFPKEGPSILRIQQVVRGDSAAYFCASSPPPGQGTEAFFGQGTRLTVV.